Each of the 32 T cell receptor beta chains below was sequenced from the same sample in a study of OX40 agonist ivuxolimab in advanced cancers. Generated by immunoSEQ multiplex PCR, the TCRdb table keeps only in-frame clones and is missing some. This sample has about 94,000 clones, with roughly 91% found just once. Sequences were derived from CD4+ or CD8+ T cells sorted from blood, sampled in a trial of the OX40 agonist ivuxolimab. The receptors were gathered from an adult with an advanced solid tumor such as melanoma, head and neck, liver or kidney cancer.

The rearrangement uses TRBV2 and TRBJ1-1, with 7 bases fitting TRBD1. V lost 6 bases to trimming and J lost 4 bases; unmatched junction nucleotides: 11. Germline V gives CDR1 SNHLY, CDR2 FYNNEI. The CDR3 sequence is 15 residues long. CDR3 DNA sequence: TGTGCCAGCAGCGCCGCGACAGGGTCGTCCACTGAAGCTTTCTTT. Translating it yields CASSAATGSSTEAFF.

The chain has TRBV29-1 and TRBJ2-7; possibly TRBD2 for D (7 bases). This CDR3 is 14 amino acids long. Germline V gene lookup returns CDR1 SQVTM and CDR2 ANQGSEA. V lost 4 bases and J 0 bases, leaving 13 bases between the germline ends. CDR3 sequence (DNA): TGCAGCGTTGGTTTTAGGGGGGGCTCCTACGAGCAGTACTTC. This gives the protein CSVGFRGGSYEQYF.

This clone appeared a single time. The chain is built from TRBV7-9 and TRBJ1-2; weak D call: TRBD1 (6 bases). V lost 5 bases and J 14 bases, leaving 27 bases between the germline ends. The CDR3 totals 15 residues. Germline values: CDR1 SEHNR, CDR2 FQNEAQ (reference sequence). The CDR3, as DNA: TGTGCCAGCAGCCCTGGGGGATCTGGGGCAGGGGAAAGAACCTTC. This sequence encodes CASSPGGSGAGERTF.

This clone has only one observation. The chain links TRBV30 to TRBJ2-6, with 8 bases that match TRBD2. This CDR3 spans 15 amino acids. Losses at the gene ends were 2 bases for V and 3 bases for J; bases not matched to a gene: 3. CDR1 and CDR2 (germline): GTSNPN, SVGIG (reference sequence). The CDR3 spells CAWSRRGVGANVLTF. For the CDR3, the DNA is TGTGCCTGGAGTCGGCGGGGGGTTGGGGCCAACGTCCTGACTTTC.

The rearrangement joins TRBV5-3 to TRBJ1-4; weak D call: TRBD1 (5 bases). TRBV5-3 is recorded as an ORF, its role being uncertain. Trimming cost V 3 bases and J 0 bases, with 6 bases left between them. The CDR3 length is 14 residues. The chain's CDR3 is CARSWDATNEKLFF. In DNA, the CDR3 is TGTGCCAGAAGCTGGGACGCAACTAATGAAAAACTGTTTTTT.

The chain is built from TRBV5-1 and TRBJ2-1; no firm D call. V shed 0 bases and J shed 4 bases, with 5 bases lying between them. From germline, CDR1 is SGHRS and CDR2 YFSETQ. The CDR3 runs to 13 residues. This CDR3 reads CASSLATYNEQFF. CDR3 bases: TGCGCCAGCAGCTTGGCTACTTACAATGAGCAGTTCTTC.

CDR3 sequence reads: CASRLRTEAFF. The CDR3 DNA reads TGTGCCAGCCGACTTAGGACTGAAGCTTTCTTT. V usage is TRBV6-6 and J usage is TRBJ1-1; D remains unclear. This CDR3 is built from 11 residues. Looked up from germline, CDR1 is MNHNY and CDR2 is SVGAGI (reference sequence). V gave up 8 bases and J gave up 5 bases, with 9 bases separating them.

In regard to this clone: Germline and junction disagree at one end, which may indicate a read error. Other DNA sequences in the sample encode the same CDR3. V usage is TRBV20-1 and J usage is TRBJ2-7; D not certain. Germline lookup yields CDR1 DFQATT and CDR2 SNEGSKA (reference sequence). The CDR3 length is 11 residues. DNA for the CDR3: TGCAGCGCTAGAGGTTGGCACGAGCAGTACTTC. This encodes CSARGWHEQYF.

This rearrangement joins TRBV2 to TRBJ2-5; 8 bases match TRBD2. Judging by the DNA end, TRBJ2-7 fits better; the J call may be wrong. From germline, CDR1 is SNHLY and CDR2 FYNNEI. The CDR3 has 14 residues. CDR3 bases: TGTGCCAGCAGTGAAACGGGGGGGCTGGACGAGCAGTACTTC. This codes for CASSETGGLDEQYF.

The V call is TRBV5-1, the J call TRBJ1-1; no clear D gene. The CDR3 consists of 15 residues. CDR1 and CDR2 from the germline V gene are SGHRS and YFSETQ. V lost 4 bases and J lost 1, with 14 bases in between. CDR3 nucleotide sequence: TGCGCCAGCAGCCCGGTGCGGAACCCGAACACTGAAGCTTTCTTT. This encodes CASSPVRNPNTEAFF. The full variable domain, with the rest looked up from reference TRBV5-1 and TRBJ1-1, is KAGVTQTPRYLIKTRGQQVTLSCSPISGHRSVSWYQQTPGQGLQFLFEYFSETQRNKGNFPGRFSGRQFSNSRSEMNVSTLELGDSALYLCASSPVRNPNTEAFFGQGTRLTVV.

The chain uses TRBV27 and TRBJ2-7; 8 bases fit TRBD1. In germline, CDR1 is MNHEY, CDR2 SMNVEV (reference sequence). This CDR3 has 16 amino acids. The junction had 12 bases not matched to a gene; V was cut back by 6 bases and J by 2 bases. The CDR3 reads CASRPFETGATYEQYF. For the CDR3, the DNA is TGTGCCAGCAGACCTTTCGAGACAGGGGCGACCTACGAGCAGTACTTC.

This chain links TRBV7-9 with TRBJ1-1; 10 bases align to TRBD1. CDR1 and CDR2 (germline): SEHNR, FQNEAQ (reference sequence). V was pared by 8 bases and J by 1 base, with 13 bases of the junction left unmatched. This CDR3 region has 17 residues. CDR3 sequence reads: CASSPEGGTGANTEAFF. In DNA form, the CDR3 reads TGTGCCAGCTCCCCCGAGGGCGGGACAGGGGCGAACACTGAAGCTTTCTTT.

This rearrangement joins TRBV18 to TRBJ2-1; either TRBD1 or TRBD2 may fit D (6 bases each). The V end lost 2 bases, the J end lost 7 bases, and 18 bases lay between the germline ends. CDR1 is KGHSH and CDR2 is LQKENI in the germline V gene. The CDR3 sequence is 16 residues long. CDR3 nucleotides: TGTGCCAGCTCACCAGGGCAGGGGCGCGGGGAGAATGAGCAGTTCTTC. Protein sequence: CASSPGQGRGENEQFF.

The chain is built from TRBV10-2 and TRBJ1-2; D may be TRBD1 (5 bases). Germline CDR1 WSHSY, CDR2 SAAADI. The germline V and J ends were trimmed by 3 bases and 4 bases, with 12 bases remaining between them. The CDR3 consists of 14 residues. The CDR3 DNA follows: TGCGCCAGCAGTGAACAAACAGGTGTCTATGGCTACACCTTC. Encoded protein: CASSEQTGVYGYTF.

The chain employs TRBV5-1 and TRBJ1-5; 9 nucleotides agree with TRBD1. The CDR3 has 15 amino acids. With V trimmed by 4 bases and J by 4 bases, 6 bases remained unmatched. Germline V gene data show CDR1 as SGHRS and CDR2 as YFSETQ. The CDR3 loop is CASSEGQGRNQPQHF. CDR3 DNA: TGCGCCAGCAGCGAAGGACAGGGGAGGAATCAGCCCCAGCATTTT.

This clone has just one count. CDR3 nucleotides: TGTGCCAGCAGTTTTTACACTAGCGGGACCTACGAGCAGTACTTC. Translation: CASSFYTSGTYEQYF. The chain carries TRBV6-1 and TRBJ2-7, with TRBD2 identical over 10 bases. J gave up 2 bases and V 5 bases, and 6 bases lay outside the gene matches. CDR1 and CDR2 (germline): MNHNS, SASEGT. The CDR3 is 15 residues long.

The rearrangement uses TRBV28 and TRBJ2-5; 9 bases map to TRBD2. V dropped 4 bases and J dropped 2; count of bases not matched to a gene: 5. Germline loops: CDR1 MDHEN, CDR2 SYDVKM. This CDR3 comprises 15 residues. The CDR3 sequence is CASSSQAGGQETQYF. The CDR3 DNA reads TGTGCCAGCAGTTCCCAGGCGGGGGGGCAAGAGACCCAGTACTTC. Based on the CDR3 plus reference TRBV28 and TRBJ2-5, the full variable domain is DVKVTQSSRYLVKRTGEKVFLECVQDMDHENMFWYRQDPGLGLRLIYFSYDVKMKEKGDIPEGYSVSREKKERFSLILESASTNQTSMYLCASSSQAGGQETQYFGPGTRLLVL.

The V gene is TRBV6-5, the J gene TRBJ1-1; 9 bases are a match to TRBD1. V was clipped by 5 bases and J by 5 bases; unmatched bases: 6. CDR1 and CDR2 from the germline V gene are MNHEY and SVGAGI. The CDR3 length is 14 residues. CDR3 nucleotide sequence: TGTGCCAGCAGTGGCCAACAGGGGGCAACTGAAGCTTTCTTT. Protein sequence: CASSGQQGATEAFF.

The chain joins TRBV6-1 to TRBJ1-5; TRBD1 matches 7 bases. This CDR3 is 16 amino acids long. The germline V gene has CDR1 MNHNS and CDR2 SASEGT. The junction had 11 bases not matched to a gene; V was cut back by 4 bases and J by 5 bases. The CDR3: CASSAQTGRGHQPQHF. The CDR3 DNA sequence: TGTGCCAGCAGTGCGCAGACAGGGAGGGGGCATCAGCCCCAGCATTTT.

This clone was seen just once. This chain links TRBV6-1 with TRBJ1-1; D is ambiguous. Germline CDR1 and CDR2: MNHNS and SASEGT. The CDR3 length is 12 residues. Trimming left V 5 bases short and J 8 bases short, with 12 bases between. The CDR3 DNA reads TGTGCCAGCAGTTCTAGGACCTTGGAAGCTTTCTTT. This sequence encodes CASSSRTLEAFF.

The chain joins TRBV19 to TRBJ1-1; D perhaps matches TRBD1 (6 bases). Germline loops: CDR1 LNHDA, CDR2 SQIVND (reference sequence). Deletions cut 5 bases from V and 0 bases from J, with 13 bases between. CDR3 length equals 15 residues. The chain's CDR3 is CASSLRTVMNTEAFF. The CDR3 bases are TGTGCCAGTAGTCTCCGGACAGTGATGAACACTGAAGCTTTCTTT.

The rearrangement joins TRBV7-2 to TRBJ2-5; D unresolved. The germline gives CDR1 SGHTA, CDR2 FQGNSA. Trimming removed 2 bases from V and 9 bases from J, with 7 bases in between. This CDR3 comprises 11 residues. The CDR3 spells CASSLPGAQYF. Here the CDR3 DNA reads TGTGCCAGCAGCTTACCAGGTGCCCAGTACTTC.

J is TRBJ2-3 and V is TRBV11-2; 11 bases align to TRBD2. The CDR3 length is 20 residues. From germline, CDR1 is SGHAT and CDR2 FQNNGV. The V and J ends lost 0 bases and 2 bases, in that order; junction bases with no gene match: 13. The CDR3 nucleotides read TGTGCCAGCAGCTTAGATCTTGTCCTAGCGGGGGGACCCTACACAGATACGCAGTATTTT. It encodes CASSLDLVLAGGPYTDTQYF.

The chain carries TRBV9 and TRBJ2-3; 12 positions agree with TRBD2. Germline loops: CDR1 SGDLS, CDR2 YYNGEE. The CDR3 loop spans 17 amino acids. V shed 3 bases and J 6 bases; nucleotides not matched to a gene: 11. The CDR3 loop is CASSERTSGAIGDTQYF. DNA of the CDR3: TGTGCCAGCAGCGAGAGGACTAGCGGGGCCATTGGGGATACGCAGTATTTT. Full variable domain (missing parts from reference TRBV9 and TRBJ2-3): DSGVTQTPKHLITATGQRVTLRCSPRSGDLSVYWYQQSLDQGLQFLIQYYNGEERAKGNILERFSAQQFPDLHSELNLSSLELGDSALYFCASSERTSGAIGDTQYFGPGTRLTVL.

The V gene is TRBV6-5, the J gene TRBJ2-5; maybe TRBD2 (6 bases). Between the trimmed V and J ends, which lost 2 bases and 1 base, there was a span of 14 bases. From germline, CDR1 is MNHEY and CDR2 SVGAGI. This CDR3 contains 16 residues. CDR3 in amino acids: CASSYAGTGTQETQYF. As DNA, the CDR3 is TGTGCCAGCAGTTACGCGGGGACCGGCACCCAAGAGACCCAGTACTTC.

The chain has TRBV5-1 and TRBJ1-1, with 8 nucleotides matching TRBD1. With 5 bases clipped from V and 0 bases from J, the junction kept 6 bases outside the gene matches. Germline CDR1 SGHRS, CDR2 YFSETQ. The CDR3 runs 15 residues. This CDR3 reads CASRRGQAVNTEAFF. Written as DNA, the CDR3 is TGCGCCAGCAGGCGGGGACAGGCCGTGAACACTGAAGCTTTCTTT.

This clone was observed a single time. This sequence joins TRBV27 and TRBJ2-3; D is unresolved. CDR3 length equals 14 residues. Trimming removed 6 bases at V and 7 bases at J, with 17 bases between. The V gene's germline CDR1 is MNHEY and CDR2 SMNVEV (reference sequence). CDR3 sequence reads: CASRDKRLVNTQYF. In DNA form, the CDR3 reads TGTGCCAGCAGAGACAAGCGTTTAGTTAATACGCAGTATTTT.

Only one count was recorded for this clone. The V and J genes are TRBV19 and TRBJ1-2; 7 bases align to TRBD1. This CDR3 has 14 amino acids. J gave up 6 bases and V 6 bases, and 10 bases lay outside the gene matches. Germline CDR1 LNHDA, CDR2 SQIVND (reference sequence). The CDR3 DNA reads TGTGCCAGTAGCCCTAGCCGGGACAGAAATGGCTACACCTTC. Protein: CASSPSRDRNGYTF.

The CDR3 sequence is CSARGQEEQYF. The CDR3 nucleotides are TGCAGTGCTAGAGGGCAGGAGGAGCAGTACTTC. The rearrangement joins TRBV20-1 to TRBJ2-7; D is uncertain. V was shortened by 1 base and J by 7 bases, with 8 bases between the two germline ends. Germline loops: CDR1 DFQATT, CDR2 SNEGSKA (reference sequence). The length of the CDR3 is 11 residues.

This chain links TRBV12-5 with TRBJ1-2, with a weak D call TRBD1 (6 bases). This CDR3 has 15 amino acids. V was pared by 4 bases and J by 4 bases, with 16 bases between. CDR1 LGHNT and CDR2 FRNRAP come from the germline V gene. The CDR3 coding sequence is TGTGCTAGTGGTTCCTTGAGGGGGGACGGCTATGGCTACACCTTC. This encodes CASGSLRGDGYGYTF.

The genes are TRBV6-5 and TRBJ2-1; D gene unclear. This CDR3 contains 11 residues. Germline CDR1 is MNHEY and CDR2 is SVGAGI. V lost 2 bases, J lost 7 bases, and 3 bases lay in between. CDR3: CASSYANEQFF. CDR3 nucleotides: TGTGCCAGCAGTTACGCTAATGAGCAGTTCTTC.

The chain is built from TRBV14 and TRBJ2-1; 10 bases map to TRBD1. Germline lookup yields CDR1 SGHDN and CDR2 FVKESK. CDR3 size: 18 residues. Germline trimming cut 0 bases from V and 7 bases from J; bases unmatched to any gene: 12. The CDR3 region is CASSQDSDRDRGRNEQFF. DNA of the CDR3: TGTGCCAGCAGCCAAGATAGCGACCGGGACAGGGGTCGGAATGAGCAGTTCTTC.